The text below deals with one T cell receptor (beta chain). What it recognizes is unknown. The data derive from a study of T cell responses to AZD1222 COVID-19 vaccine. General observations from the study: Only 5 to 7 AZD1222 recipients tested seropositive at baseline. Researchers report vaccine-associated CD4 TCRs spanning spike, with dominance at 160-218 and 743-854.

This CDR3 is 14 amino acids long. V lost 8 bases, J lost 4 bases, and 15 bases lay in between. Germline CDR1 is SGHTA and CDR2 is FQGNSA. The table came from immunoSEQ multiplex PCR; TCRdb's copy has only in-frame clones and leaves some out. The sample lists over 95,000 clones; 87% were seen once. This TCR was sampled from an adult in good health. The rearrangement joins TRBV7-2 to TRBJ2-1, with D tentatively TRBD2 (7 bases). Material: peripheral blood, obtained on day 0 of AZD1222 vaccination. CDR3 sequence: CASSEGGGYNEQFF. The CDR3 region has the DNA TGTGCCAGCTCTGAGGGAGGGGGTTACAATGAGCAGTTCTTC.